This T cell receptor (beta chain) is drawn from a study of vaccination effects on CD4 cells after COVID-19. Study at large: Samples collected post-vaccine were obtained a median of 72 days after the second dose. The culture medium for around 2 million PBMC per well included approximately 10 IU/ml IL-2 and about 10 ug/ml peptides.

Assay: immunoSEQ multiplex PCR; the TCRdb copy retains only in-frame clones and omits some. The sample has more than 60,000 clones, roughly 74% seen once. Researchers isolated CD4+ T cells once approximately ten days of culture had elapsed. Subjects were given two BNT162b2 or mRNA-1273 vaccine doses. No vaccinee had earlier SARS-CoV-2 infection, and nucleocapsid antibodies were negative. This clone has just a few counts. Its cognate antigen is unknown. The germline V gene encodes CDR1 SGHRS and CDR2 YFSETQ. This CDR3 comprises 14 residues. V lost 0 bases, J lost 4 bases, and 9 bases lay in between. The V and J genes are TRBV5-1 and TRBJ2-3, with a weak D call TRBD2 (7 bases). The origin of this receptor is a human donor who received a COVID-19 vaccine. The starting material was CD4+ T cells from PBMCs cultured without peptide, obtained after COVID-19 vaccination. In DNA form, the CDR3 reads TGCGCCAGCAGCTTGGCGGGGGGCCCAGATACGCAGTATTTT. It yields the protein CASSLAGGPDTQYF.